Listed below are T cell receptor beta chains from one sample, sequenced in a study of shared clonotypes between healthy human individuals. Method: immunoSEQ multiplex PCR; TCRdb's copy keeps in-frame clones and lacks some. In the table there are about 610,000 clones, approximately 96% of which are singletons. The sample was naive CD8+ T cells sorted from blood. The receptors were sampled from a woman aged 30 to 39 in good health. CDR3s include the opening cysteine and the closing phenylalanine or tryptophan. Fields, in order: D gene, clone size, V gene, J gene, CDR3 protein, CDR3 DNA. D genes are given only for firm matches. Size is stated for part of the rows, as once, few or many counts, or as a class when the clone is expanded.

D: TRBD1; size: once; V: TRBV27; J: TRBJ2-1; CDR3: CASSLGPGTGYNEQFF; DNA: TGTGCCAGCAGTTTGGGTCCCGGGACAGGGTACAATGAGCAGTTCTTC
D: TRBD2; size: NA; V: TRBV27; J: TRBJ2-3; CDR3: CASSVGTSGRDTQYF; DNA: TGTGCCAGCAGTGTCGGGACTAGCGGACGAGATACGCAGTATTTT
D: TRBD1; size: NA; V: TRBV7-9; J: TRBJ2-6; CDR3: CASSSDRLSSGANVLTF; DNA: TGTGCCAGCAGCTCGGACAGGTTGAGCTCTGGGGCCAACGTCCTGACTTTC
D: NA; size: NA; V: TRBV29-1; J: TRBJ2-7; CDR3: CSVDGAGTTYEQYF; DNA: TGCAGCGTTGATGGGGCAGGGACCACCTACGAGCAGTACTTC
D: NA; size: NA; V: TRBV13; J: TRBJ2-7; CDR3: CASSPPTSYEQYF; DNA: TGTGCCAGCAGCCCGCCAACCTCCTACGAGCAGTACTTC
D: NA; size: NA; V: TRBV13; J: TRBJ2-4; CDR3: CASSPPGAAKNIQYF; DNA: TGTGCCAGCAGCCCCCCTGGGGCCGCCAAAAACATTCAGTACTTC
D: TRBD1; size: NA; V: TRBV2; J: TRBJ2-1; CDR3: CASIITQGHEQFF; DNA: TGTGCCAGCATAATTACACAGGGGCATGAGCAGTTCTTC
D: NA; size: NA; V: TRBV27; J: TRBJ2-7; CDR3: CASSSGLRQYF; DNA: TGTGCCAGCAGTTCGGGACTGAGACAGTACTTC
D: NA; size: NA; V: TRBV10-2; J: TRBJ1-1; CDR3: CASSDGENTEAFF; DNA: TGCGCCAGCAGCGACGGCGAGAACACTGAAGCTTTCTTT
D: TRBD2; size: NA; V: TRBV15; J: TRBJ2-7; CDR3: CATSNLAGAYEQYF; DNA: TGTGCCACCAGCAACCTAGCGGGAGCCTACGAGCAGTACTTC
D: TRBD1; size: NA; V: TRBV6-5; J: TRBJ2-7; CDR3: CARGDRGHEQYF; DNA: TGTGCCAGGGGGGACAGGGGGCACGAGCAGTACTTC
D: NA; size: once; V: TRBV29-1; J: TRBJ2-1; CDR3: CSVEGSTYNEQFF; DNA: TGCAGCGTTGAAGGGTCAACCTACAATGAGCAGTTCTTC
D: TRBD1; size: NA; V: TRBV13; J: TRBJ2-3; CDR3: CASSLTGGEDTQYF; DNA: TGTGCCAGCAGCTTAACAGGGGGCGAAGATACGCAGTATTTT
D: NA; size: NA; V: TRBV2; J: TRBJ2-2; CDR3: CASRGAGELFF; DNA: TGTGCCAGCCGCGGGGCCGGGGAGCTGTTTTTT
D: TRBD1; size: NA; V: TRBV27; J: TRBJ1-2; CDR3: CASSSERDRIYGYTF; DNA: TGTGCCAGCAGTTCAGAGCGGGACAGGATCTATGGCTACACCTTC
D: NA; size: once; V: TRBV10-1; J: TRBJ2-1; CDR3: CASSDANYNEQFF; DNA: TGCGCCAGCAGTGATGCGAATTACAATGAGCAGTTCTTC
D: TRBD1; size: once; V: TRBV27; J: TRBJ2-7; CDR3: CASSWTGGEQYF; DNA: TGTGCCAGCAGTTGGACAGGGGGAGAGCAGTACTTC
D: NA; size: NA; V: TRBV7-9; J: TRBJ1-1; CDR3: CASSPGGTEAFF; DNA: TGTGCCAGCAGCCCCGGAGGCACTGAAGCTTTCTTT
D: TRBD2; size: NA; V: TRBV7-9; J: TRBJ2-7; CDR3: CASSSPLAGTYEQYF; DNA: TGTGCCAGCAGCTCTCCCTTAGCGGGCACATACGAGCAGTACTTC
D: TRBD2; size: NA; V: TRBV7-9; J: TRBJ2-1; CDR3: CASSLGLAVFYNEQFF; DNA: TGTGCCAGCAGCCTGGGACTAGCGGTCTTCTACAATGAGCAGTTCTTC
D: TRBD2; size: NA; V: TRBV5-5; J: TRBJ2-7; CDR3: CASSYLGGAMYEQYF; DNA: TGTGCCAGCAGTTACCTCGGGGGGGCGATGTACGAGCAGTACTTC
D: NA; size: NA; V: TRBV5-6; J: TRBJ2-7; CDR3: CASSFFGSSYEQYF; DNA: TGTGCCAGCAGCTTTTTCGGTAGCTCCTACGAGCAGTACTTC
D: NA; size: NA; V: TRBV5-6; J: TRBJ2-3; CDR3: CASSFSTDTQYF; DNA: TGTGCCAGCAGCTTCAGCACAGATACGCAGTATTTT
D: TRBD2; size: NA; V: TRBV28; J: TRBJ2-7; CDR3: CASTETSGSNYEQYF; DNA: TGTGCCAGCACCGAGACTAGCGGGAGTAACTACGAGCAGTACTTC
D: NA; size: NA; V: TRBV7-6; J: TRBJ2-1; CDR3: CASSPDSYNEQFF; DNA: TGTGCCAGCAGCCCCGACAGTTACAATGAGCAGTTCTTC
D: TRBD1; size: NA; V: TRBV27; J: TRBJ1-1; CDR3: CASSLRQGITEAFF; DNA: TGTGCCAGCAGTTTACGACAGGGTATCACTGAAGCTTTCTTT
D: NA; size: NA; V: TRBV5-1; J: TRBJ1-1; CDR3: CASSPGTLGAFF; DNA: TGCGCCAGCAGCCCCGGGACCTTAGGAGCTTTCTTT
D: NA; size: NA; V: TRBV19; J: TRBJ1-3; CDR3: CASSEPDSSGNTIYF; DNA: TGTGCCAGTAGTGAACCGGACAGCTCTGGAAACACCATATATTTT
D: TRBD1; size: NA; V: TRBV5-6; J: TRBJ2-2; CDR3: CASSGRQGDDTGELFF; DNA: TGTGCCAGCAGCGGTAGACAGGGAGACGACACCGGGGAGCTGTTTTTT
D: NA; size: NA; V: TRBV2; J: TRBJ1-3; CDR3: CASSVRGSGNTIYF; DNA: TGTGCCAGCAGTGTCCGCGGCTCTGGAAACACCATATATTTT